This TCR beta chain is drawn from a study of beta chain features in type 1 diabetes (dated by TCRdb to 2016 to 2019). At the level of the whole study: Mean age, gender distribution, total cell number and subset yield were not different between patients and healthy donors. A total of around 100 million sorted cells were examined across all samples, and RNA yield correlated strongly with the number of cells per subset. The study compared the TCRB repertoires of sorted circulating CD4+ T cell subsets in recently diagnosed type 1 diabetes patients with those in matched healthy donors. Whereas all 30 or so donors provided naive and central memory subsets, regulatory and stem cell-like memory subsets were isolated from just 8 patients and roughly 8 healthy donors. The full study reports these points: Type 1 diabetes patients showed a moderate but significant shortening of TCRB CDR3 length in all four CD4+ subsets. Because cDNA was sequenced instead of genomic DNA, activated cells with high expression could be over-represented, although the groups did not differ in activation or CD3 levels. Because the HLA sub-analyses included only small numbers of individuals, any influence of HLA type on TCRB rearrangement was left unresolved. At VDJ recombination sites, patients with type 1 diabetes made fewer insertions and deleted more nucleotides, a pattern implying thymic rearrangement abnormalities. Naive, central memory and regulatory TCRB repertoires appeared to be more alike among patients than among healthy donors. PCR might favor shorter templates, but patient and control samples were amplified and corrected together, so any skew would affect both groups equally.

In this sample, this clone turned up a few times. It has no known antigen specificity. Within one base of it there is no much larger clone, and no base qualities were kept. The CDR3 goes from the cysteine to the phenylalanine over 15 residues. Just CDR3 DNA is preserved here, 45 bases in frame from base 1. Each donor gave one peripheral blood draw, averaging roughly 100 mL, which was collected into heparinised tubes. A BD FACSAria II and a panel including CD45RO, CCR7, CD25, CD127, CD95 and CD27 were used to sort naive, central memory, regulatory and stem cell-like memory CD4+ T cells. Every sorted population had a purity above 95%. PBMCs were isolated immediately by Lymphoprep density gradient centrifugation and stained directly without culture. So that batch effects would be minimized, each experiment stained and sorted samples in pairs, pairing one healthy donor with one patient. The entire amount of isolated RNA was reverse transcribed using the High Capacity cDNA Reverse Transcription Kit, so the sequenced TCRB transcripts were expressed ones. Naive, central memory and regulatory T cell samples underwent deep immunoSEQ sequencing, averaging about 3.5 million total reads per sample. Sorted cells were lysed in RLT buffer, and RNA was extracted using DNase-treated RNeasy Micro or Mini kits according to cell number. To prevent cross-contamination, each cell subset was processed individually, whereas patient and healthy donor samples were processed jointly. TCRB sequences were amplified from cDNA with the immunoSEQ multiplex PCR, producing 87-bp fragments spanning the CDR3 region. Amplicons were sequenced on the Illumina HiSeq platform. Processing in the source paper ran as follows. PCR bias was corrected computationally using synthetic template baselines, and reads within Hamming distance 2 were collapsed, with unmergeable singletons discarded. Reads were aligned to IMGT to assign V, D and J genes, CDR3 length, and insertions or deletions at six rearrangement sites. Within each subset, clonotype counts were normalized to sorted cell number, and only after that were true diversity and Gini coefficients computed with the tcR R package. Repertoire sharing was quantified using the overlap coefficient calculated on TCRB nucleotide sequences. As a proxy for the pre-selection repertoire, out-of-frame TCRB sequences from naive cells were analyzed. Sourced from immuneACCESS, this table was stored by TCRdb with only in-frame sequences that have V and J called. A share of the clones is absent; for the studies checked, an unresolved V gene accounts for under half, and the remainder has no known explanation. That table gives V, J and clone size, and the DNA gave D and trimming. For this sample there are around 400,000 clones; roughly 16% appear just once. The ten largest clonotypes hold 0.019% of the sample.

The sample comprised naive CD4+ T cells from blood. The cell subset or site label for this specimen denotes: true naive CD4+ T cells. The chain is assembled from TRBV21-1 and TRBJ2-7; whether TRBD2, the table's D call, matches the DNA was not checked. TRBV21-1 is a listed pseudogene. The TCR was taken from a woman under 30 in good health. The sequenced DNA: TGTGCCAGCAGCAAAATCGTCCTAGCGGGATCCGAGCAGTACTTC. It translates to CASSKIVLAGSEQYF.